This TCR beta chain emerged from a study of blood T cell repertoires in COVID-19. The overall study: Sites in the United States, Italy and Spain provided acute and convalescent COVID-19 samples.

Participants were aged about 18 to 95 years, lived in about two dozen US areas, and enrolled virtually. The recovered donors of Cohort 3 showed two negative PCRs, clearance, or symptom resolution. The repertoire was sequenced with immunoSEQ multiplex PCR; TCRdb's copy has only in-frame clones and lacks some. The repertoire has 350,000 to 450,000 clones, around 89% of them found once; the top ten carry 1% to 1.3%. The sample was PBMCs or T cells enriched from blood (not recorded which). This clonotype was sampled from a man aged 25-45 years who had recovered from COVID-19.

The CDR3 region is CSVEGGEKETQYF. For the CDR3, the DNA is TGCAGCGTTGAAGGAGGAGAAAAAGAGACCCAGTACTTC. The chain employs TRBV29-1 and TRBJ2-5; D not certain. The CDR3 runs to 13 residues. V lost 1 base and J 3 bases, leaving 9 bases between the germline ends. Germline V gene lookup returns CDR1 SQVTM and CDR2 ANQGSEA.